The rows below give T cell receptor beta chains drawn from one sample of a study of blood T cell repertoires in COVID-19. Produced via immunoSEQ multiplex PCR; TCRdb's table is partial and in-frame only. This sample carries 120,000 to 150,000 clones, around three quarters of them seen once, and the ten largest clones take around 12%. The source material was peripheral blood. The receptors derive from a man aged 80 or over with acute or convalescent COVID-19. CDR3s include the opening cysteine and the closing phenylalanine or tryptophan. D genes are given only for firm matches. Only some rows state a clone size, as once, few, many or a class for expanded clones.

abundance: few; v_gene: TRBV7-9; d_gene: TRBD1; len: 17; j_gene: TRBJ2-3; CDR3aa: CASSPPRTGVSADTQYF; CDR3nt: TGTGCCAGCAGCCCACCAAGGACAGGGGTTAGTGCAGATACGCAGTATTTT
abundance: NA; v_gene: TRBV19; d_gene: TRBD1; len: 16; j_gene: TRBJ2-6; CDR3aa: CASTDRGISGANVLTF; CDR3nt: TGTGCCAGCACGGACAGGGGGATCTCTGGGGCCAACGTCCTGACTTTC
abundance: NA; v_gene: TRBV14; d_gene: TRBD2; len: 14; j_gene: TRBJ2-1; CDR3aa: CASSRTSAYNEQFF; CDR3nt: TGTGCCAGCAGCCGGACTAGCGCCTACAATGAGCAGTTCTTC
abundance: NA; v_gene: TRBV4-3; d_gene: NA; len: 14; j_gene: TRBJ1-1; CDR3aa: CASSQEPGMTEAFF; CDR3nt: TGCGCCAGCAGCCAAGAGCCAGGGATGACTGAAGCTTTCTTT
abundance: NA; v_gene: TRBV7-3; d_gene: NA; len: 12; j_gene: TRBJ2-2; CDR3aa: CASSQAGGELFF; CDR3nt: TGTGCCAGCAGCCAAGCCGGTGGGGAGCTGTTTTTT
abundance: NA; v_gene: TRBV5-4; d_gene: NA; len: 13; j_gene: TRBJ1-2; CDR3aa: CASSLWTPDGYTF; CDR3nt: TGTGCCAGCAGCTTGTGGACACCGGACGGCTACACCTTC
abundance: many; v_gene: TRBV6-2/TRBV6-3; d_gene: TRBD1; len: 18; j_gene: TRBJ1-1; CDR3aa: CASSYSAGTGSLNTEAFF; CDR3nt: TGTGCCAGCAGTTACTCGGCGGGGACAGGATCCTTAAACACTGAAGCTTTCTTT
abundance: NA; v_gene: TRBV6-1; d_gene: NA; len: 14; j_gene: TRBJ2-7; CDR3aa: CASSEARRGYEQYF; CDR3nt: TGTGCCAGCAGTGAGGCGCGAAGGGGTTACGAGCAGTACTTC
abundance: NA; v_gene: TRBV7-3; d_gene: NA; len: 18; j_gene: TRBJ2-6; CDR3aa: CASSLKGLGSSGANVLTF; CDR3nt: TGTGCCAGCAGCTTAAAAGGGTTGGGGAGCTCTGGGGCCAACGTCCTGACTTTC
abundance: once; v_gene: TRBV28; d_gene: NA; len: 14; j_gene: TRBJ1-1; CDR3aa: CASSLGGSWTEAFF; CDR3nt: TGTGCCAGCAGTCTAGGGGGATCCTGGACTGAAGCTTTCTTT
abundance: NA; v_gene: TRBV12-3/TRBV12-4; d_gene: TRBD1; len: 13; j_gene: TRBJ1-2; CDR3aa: CASSPGTGWGYTF; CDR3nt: TGTGCCAGCAGTCCAGGGACAGGCTGGGGCTACACCTTC
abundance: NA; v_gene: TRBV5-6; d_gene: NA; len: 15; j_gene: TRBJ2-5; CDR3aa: CASSLVFVSGETQYF; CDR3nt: TGTGCCAGCAGCTTGGTTTTTGTCAGCGGGGAGACCCAGTACTTC
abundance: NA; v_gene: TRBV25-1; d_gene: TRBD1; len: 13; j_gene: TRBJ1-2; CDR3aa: CASRGTGVYGYTF; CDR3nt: TGTGCCAGCAGGGGGACAGGGGTCTATGGCTACACCTTC
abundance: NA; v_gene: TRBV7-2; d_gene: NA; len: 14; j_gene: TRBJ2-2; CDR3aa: CASRHGANTGELFF; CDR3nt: TGTGCCAGCAGACACGGGGCGAACACCGGGGAGCTGTTTTTT
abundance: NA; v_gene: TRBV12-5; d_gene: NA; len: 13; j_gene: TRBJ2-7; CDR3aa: CASGLGEGYEQYF; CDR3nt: TGTGCTAGTGGTTTAGGAGAGGGTTACGAGCAGTACTTC
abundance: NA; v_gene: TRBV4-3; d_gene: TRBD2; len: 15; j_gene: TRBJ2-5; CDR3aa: CASSRTSGGQETQYF; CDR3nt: TGCGCCAGCAGCCGCACTAGCGGGGGCCAAGAGACCCAGTACTTC
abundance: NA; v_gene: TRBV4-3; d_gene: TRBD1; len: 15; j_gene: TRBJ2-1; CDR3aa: CASSPGQGRGNEQFF; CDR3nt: TGCGCCAGCAGCCCGGGACAGGGCAGAGGCAATGAGCAGTTCTTC
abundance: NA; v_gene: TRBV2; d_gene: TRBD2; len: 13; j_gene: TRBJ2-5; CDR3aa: CASSSGGQETQYF; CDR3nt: TGTGCCAGCAGTAGCGGGGGCCAAGAGACCCAGTACTTC
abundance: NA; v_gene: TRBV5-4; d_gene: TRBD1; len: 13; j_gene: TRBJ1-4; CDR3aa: CVTGEAANEKLFF; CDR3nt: TGTGTAACAGGGGAGGCAGCTAATGAAAAACTGTTTTTT
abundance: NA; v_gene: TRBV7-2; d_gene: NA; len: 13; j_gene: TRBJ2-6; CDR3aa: CASSSVGANVLTF; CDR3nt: TGTGCCAGCAGCTCAGTTGGGGCCAACGTCCTGACTTTC
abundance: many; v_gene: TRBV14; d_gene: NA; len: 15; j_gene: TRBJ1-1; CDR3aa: CASSQRTGWNTEAFF; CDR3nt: TGTGCCAGCAGCCAGCGGACGGGGTGGAACACTGAAGCTTTCTTT
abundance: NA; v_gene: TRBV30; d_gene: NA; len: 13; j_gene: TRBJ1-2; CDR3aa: CAWSARPGWGYTF; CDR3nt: TGTGCCTGGTCGGCCAGGCCAGGATGGGGCTACACCTTC
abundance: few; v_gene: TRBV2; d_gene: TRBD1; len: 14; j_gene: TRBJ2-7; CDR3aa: CASSFRTGLSEQYF; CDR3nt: TGTGCCAGCAGTTTCCGGACAGGGCTGAGCGAGCAGTACTTC
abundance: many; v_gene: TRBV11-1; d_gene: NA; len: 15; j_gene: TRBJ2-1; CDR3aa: CASRSGYAAYNEQFF; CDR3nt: TGTGCCAGCAGATCAGGGTACGCGGCCTACAATGAGCAGTTCTTC
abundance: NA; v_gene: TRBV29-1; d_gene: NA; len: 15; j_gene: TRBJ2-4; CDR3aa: CSVVYPVLAKNIQYF; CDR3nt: TGCAGCGTTGTATATCCAGTTCTAGCCAAAAACATTCAGTACTTC
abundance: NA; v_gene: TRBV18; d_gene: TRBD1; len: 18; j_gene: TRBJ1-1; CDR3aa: CASSPRRQGVSMNTEAFF; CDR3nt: TGTGCCAGCTCACCAAGGAGACAGGGGGTGTCCATGAACACTGAAGCTTTCTTT
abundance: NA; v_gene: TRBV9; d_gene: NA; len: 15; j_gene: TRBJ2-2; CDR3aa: CASSVRLTNTGELFF; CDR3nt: TGTGCCAGCAGCGTCAGACTAACAAACACCGGGGAGCTGTTTTTT
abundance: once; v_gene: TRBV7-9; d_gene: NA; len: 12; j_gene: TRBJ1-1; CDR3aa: CASSLGPFAAFF; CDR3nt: TGTGCCAGCAGCTTAGGGCCCTTTGCAGCTTTCTTT
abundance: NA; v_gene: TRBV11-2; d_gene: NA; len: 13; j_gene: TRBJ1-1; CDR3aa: CASSSQLNTEAFF; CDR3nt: TGTGCCAGCAGCTCGCAGTTGAACACTGAAGCTTTCTTT
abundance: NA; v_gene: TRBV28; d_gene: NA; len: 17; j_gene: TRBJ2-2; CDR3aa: CASSLLAGPLNTGELFF; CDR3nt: TGTGCCAGCAGTTTACTGGCAGGGCCCCTGAACACCGGGGAGCTGTTTTTT
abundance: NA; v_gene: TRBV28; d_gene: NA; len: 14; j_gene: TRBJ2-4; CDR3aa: CASSRRVAKNIQYF; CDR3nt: TGTGCCAGCTCACGTCGGGTAGCCAAAAACATTCAGTACTTC
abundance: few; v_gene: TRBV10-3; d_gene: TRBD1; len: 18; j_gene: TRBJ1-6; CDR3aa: CAISESGVQGSYNSPLHF; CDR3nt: TGTGCCATCAGTGAGTCGGGCGTACAGGGGTCCTATAATTCACCCCTCCACTTT
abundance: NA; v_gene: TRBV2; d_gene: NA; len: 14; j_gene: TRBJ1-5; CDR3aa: CASSDRGRNQPQHF; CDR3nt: TGTGCCAGCAGTGACAGGGGTAGAAATCAGCCCCAGCATTTT
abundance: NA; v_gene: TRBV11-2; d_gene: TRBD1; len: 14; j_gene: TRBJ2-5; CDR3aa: CASSSWGTVETQYF; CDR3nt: TGTGCCAGCAGCTCCTGGGGGACAGTAGAGACCCAGTACTTC
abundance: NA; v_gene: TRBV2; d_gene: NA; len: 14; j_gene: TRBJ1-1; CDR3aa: CASRGGGEKSEAFF; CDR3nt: TGTGCCAGCAGGGGGGGAGGCGAGAAGTCTGAAGCTTTCTTT
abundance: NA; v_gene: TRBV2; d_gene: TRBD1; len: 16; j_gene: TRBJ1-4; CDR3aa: CASTRQGAKTNEKLFF; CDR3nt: TGTGCCAGCACTCGACAGGGGGCGAAGACTAATGAAAAACTGTTTTTT
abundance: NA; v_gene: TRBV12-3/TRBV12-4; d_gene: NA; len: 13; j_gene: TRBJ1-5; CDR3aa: CASRGDTYQPQHF; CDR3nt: TGTGCCAGCAGGGGGGACACCTATCAGCCCCAGCATTTT
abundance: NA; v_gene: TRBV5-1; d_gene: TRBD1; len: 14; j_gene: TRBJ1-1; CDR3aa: CASSSRPGGTEAFF; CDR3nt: TGCGCCAGCAGCTCCCGCCCAGGGGGCACTGAAGCTTTCTTT
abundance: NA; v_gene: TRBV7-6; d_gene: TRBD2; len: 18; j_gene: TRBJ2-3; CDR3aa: CASSLGLAGGPGTDTQYF; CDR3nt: TGTGCCAGCAGCTTAGGGCTAGCGGGGGGGCCTGGCACAGATACGCAGTATTTT
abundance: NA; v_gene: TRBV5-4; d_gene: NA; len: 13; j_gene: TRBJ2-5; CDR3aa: CASSLEEGGTQYF; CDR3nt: TGTGCCAGCAGCTTGGAGGAGGGCGGGACCCAGTACTTC
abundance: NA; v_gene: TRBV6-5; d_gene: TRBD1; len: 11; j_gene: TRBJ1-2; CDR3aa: CASRRSGQMTF; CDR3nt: TGTGCCAGCAGGCGCTCGGGACAGATGACCTTC
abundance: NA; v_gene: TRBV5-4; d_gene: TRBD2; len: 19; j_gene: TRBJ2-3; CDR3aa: CASSTTRLAGVQSTDTQYF; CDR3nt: TGTGCCAGCAGCACAACCAGACTAGCGGGGGTGCAAAGCACAGATACGCAGTATTTT
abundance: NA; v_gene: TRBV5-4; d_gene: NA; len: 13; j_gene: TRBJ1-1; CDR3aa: CASSLDRATEAFF; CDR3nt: TGTGCCAGCAGCTTGGACAGGGCCACTGAAGCTTTCTTT
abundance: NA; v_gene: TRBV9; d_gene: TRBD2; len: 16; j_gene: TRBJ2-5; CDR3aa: CASSDDAGGPQETQYF; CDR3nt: TGTGCCAGCAGCGACGATGCGGGGGGGCCCCAAGAGACCCAGTACTTC
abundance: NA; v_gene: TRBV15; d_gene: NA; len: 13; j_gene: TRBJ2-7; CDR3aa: CATSSNREYEQYF; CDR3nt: TGTGCCACCAGCAGCAACAGAGAGTACGAGCAGTACTTC
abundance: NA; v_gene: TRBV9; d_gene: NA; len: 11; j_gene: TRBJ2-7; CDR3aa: CASSAEGEQYF; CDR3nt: TGTGCCAGCAGCGCCGAGGGCGAGCAGTACTTC
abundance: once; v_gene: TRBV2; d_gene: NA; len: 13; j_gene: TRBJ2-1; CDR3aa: CASTQGLLDEQFF; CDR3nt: TGTGCCAGCACCCAGGGACTTTTGGATGAGCAGTTCTTC
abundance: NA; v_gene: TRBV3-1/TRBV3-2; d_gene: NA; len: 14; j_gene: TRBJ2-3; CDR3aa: CASSQPTVTDTQYF; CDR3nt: TGTGCCAGCAGCCAGCCCACAGTCACAGATACGCAGTATTTT
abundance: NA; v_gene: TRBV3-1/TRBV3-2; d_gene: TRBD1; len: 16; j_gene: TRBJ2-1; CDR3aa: CASSQPQGIRDGEQFF; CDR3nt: TGTGCCAGCAGCCAACCACAGGGGATTCGGGATGGTGAGCAGTTCTTC
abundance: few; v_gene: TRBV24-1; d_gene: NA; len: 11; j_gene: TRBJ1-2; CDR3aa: CATYSFGGYTF; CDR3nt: TGTGCCACCTACAGCTTTGGGGGCTACACCTTC
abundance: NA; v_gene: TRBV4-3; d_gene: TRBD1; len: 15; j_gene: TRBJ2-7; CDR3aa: CASSQDRTGSYEQYF; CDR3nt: TGCGCCAGCAGCCAAGATCGGACAGGGAGCTACGAGCAGTACTTC